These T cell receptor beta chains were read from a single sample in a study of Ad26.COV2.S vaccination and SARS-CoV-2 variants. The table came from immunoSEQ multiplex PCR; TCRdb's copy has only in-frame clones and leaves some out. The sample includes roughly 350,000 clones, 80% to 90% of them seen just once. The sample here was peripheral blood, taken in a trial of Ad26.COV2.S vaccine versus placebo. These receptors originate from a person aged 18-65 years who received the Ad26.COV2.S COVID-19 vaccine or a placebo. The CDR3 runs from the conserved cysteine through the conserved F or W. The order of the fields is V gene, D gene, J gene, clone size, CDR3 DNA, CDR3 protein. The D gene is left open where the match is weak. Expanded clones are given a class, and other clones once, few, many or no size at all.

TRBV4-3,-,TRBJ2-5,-,TGCGCCAGCAGCCCCCAACAGGACCAAGAGACCCAGTACTTC,CASSPQQDQETQYF
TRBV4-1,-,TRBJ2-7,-,TGCGCCAGCAGCCCCGTACAGGACTCCTACGAGCAGTACTTC,CASSPVQDSYEQYF
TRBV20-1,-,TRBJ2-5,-,TGCAGTGCTGATCAGCGGGAGACCCAGTACTTC,CSADQRETQYF
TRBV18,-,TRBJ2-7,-,TGTGCCAGCTCCTCGGGGGATGAGCAGTACTTC,CASSSGDEQYF
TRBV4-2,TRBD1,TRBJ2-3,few,TGTGCCAGCAGCCCCCGGGGGACAGGGATATCTTTAGATACAGATACGCAGTATTTT,CASSPRGTGISLDTDTQYF
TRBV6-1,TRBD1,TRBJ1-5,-,TGTGCCAGCAGTGAAGCGCTGACAGGGGGCAATCAGCCCCAGCATTTT,CASSEALTGGNQPQHF
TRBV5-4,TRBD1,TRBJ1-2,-,TGTGCCAGCAGCTTAGGACAGGGGGTAGCTAACTATGGCTACACCTTC,CASSLGQGVANYGYTF
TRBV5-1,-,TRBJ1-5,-,TGCGCCAGCAGCTTAGAAGGGGACGATCAGCCCCAGCATTTT,CASSLEGDDQPQHF
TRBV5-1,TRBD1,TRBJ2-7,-,TGCGCCAGCAGCCCGCGGACAGGGAAAGTTTCCGAGCAGTACTTC,CASSPRTGKVSEQYF
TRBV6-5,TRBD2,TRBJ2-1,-,TGTGCCAGCATCAGTACCTCCCGGGGGGGAGAGCAGTTCTTC,CASISTSRGGEQFF
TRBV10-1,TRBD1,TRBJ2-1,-,TGCGCCAGCAGTGAGTCGGAGACGGACAGGGGGCATGGTGAGCAGTTCTTC,CASSESETDRGHGEQFF
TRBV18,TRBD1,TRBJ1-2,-,TGTGCCAGCTCATTCCCCGGAGGGGGCGCAGACTATGGCTACACCTTC,CASSFPGGGADYGYTF
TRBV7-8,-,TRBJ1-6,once,TGTGCCAGCAGTTTAAACCGGAGGCAGACTTATAATTCACCCCTCCACTTT,CASSLNRRQTYNSPLHF
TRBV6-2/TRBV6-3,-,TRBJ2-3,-,TGTGCCAGCAGTTACGTTTTGGGGTTGCGTGGTGGCACAGATACGCAGTATTTT,CASSYVLGLRGGTDTQYF
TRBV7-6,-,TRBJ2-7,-,TGTGCCAGCAGCACCAAGATGGGGGGGCAGTACGAGCAGTACTTC,CASSTKMGGQYEQYF
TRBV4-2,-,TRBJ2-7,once,TGTGCCAGCAGCCAAGACTTCTACGAGCAGTACTTC,CASSQDFYEQYF
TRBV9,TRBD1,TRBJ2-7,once,TGTGCCAGCAGCGTAGCGGGACAGGGAACCTACGAGCAGTACTTC,CASSVAGQGTYEQYF
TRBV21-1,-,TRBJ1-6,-,TGTGCCAGGGAGGGGGCGAGCTCCTATAATTCACCCCTCCACTTT,CAREGASSYNSPLHF
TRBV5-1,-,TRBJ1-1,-,TGCGCCAGCAGCTTGGGGGAAGTGAACACTGAAGCTTTCTTT,CASSLGEVNTEAFF
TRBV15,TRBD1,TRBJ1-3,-,TGTGCCACCAGCCGGGATCCGGGACAGGGGGCCAACACCATATATTTT,CATSRDPGQGANTIYF
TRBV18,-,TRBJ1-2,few,TGTGCCAGCTCACTCTCGTTAGATGATGGCTACACCTTC,CASSLSLDDGYTF
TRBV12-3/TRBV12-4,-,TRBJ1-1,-,TGTGCCAGCAGTTTATCAGGGAACACTGAAGCTTTCTTT,CASSLSGNTEAFF
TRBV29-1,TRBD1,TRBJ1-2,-,TGCAGCGTTGAGAGACAGGGCTGGGGCTACACCTTC,CSVERQGWGYTF
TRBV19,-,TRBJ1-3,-,TGTGCCAGTAGCCTCCGACAGGAAAGCTCTGGAAACACCATATATTTT,CASSLRQESSGNTIYF
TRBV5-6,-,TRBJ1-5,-,TGTGCCAGCAGCTTGTTCACCAGCAATCAGCCCCAGCATTTT,CASSLFTSNQPQHF
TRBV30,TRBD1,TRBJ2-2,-,TGTGCCTGGAGTCCCAGCCTGACAGGGCCGCCCTTCACCGGGGAGCTGTTTTTT,CAWSPSLTGPPFTGELFF
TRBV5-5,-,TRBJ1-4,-,TGTGCCAGCACCTGGGGTGCAACTAATGAAAAACTGTTTTTT,CASTWGATNEKLFF
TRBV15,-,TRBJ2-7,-,TGTGCCACCAGCAGAGATTTGGGGTCCTACGAGCAGTACTTC,CATSRDLGSYEQYF
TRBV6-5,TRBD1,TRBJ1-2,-,TGTGCCAGCAGCCCCCTTGACAGGGAATATGGCTACACCTTC,CASSPLDREYGYTF
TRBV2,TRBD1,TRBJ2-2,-,TGTGCCACCTTCGACAGGGCAACCGGGGAGCTGTTTTTT,CATFDRATGELFF
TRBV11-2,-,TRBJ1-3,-,TGTGCCAGCAGCTTTAGGGGTGCAGGGGATGGAGGAAACACCATATATTTT,CASSFRGAGDGGNTIYF
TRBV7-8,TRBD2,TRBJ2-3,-,TGTGCCAGCAGCTATTCCGGGACTAGGGGCACAGATACGCAGTATTTT,CASSYSGTRGTDTQYF
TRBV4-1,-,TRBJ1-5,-,TGCGCCAGCAAGGAGACAGCAGGCAATCAGCCCCAGCATTTT,CASKETAGNQPQHF
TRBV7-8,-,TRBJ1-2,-,TGTGCCAGCAGTCCGGAGGGGCAATTGGGATATGGCTACACCTTC,CASSPEGQLGYGYTF
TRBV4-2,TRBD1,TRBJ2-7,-,TGTGCCAGCAGCCAGAGGGGACAGATCTACGAGCAGTACTTC,CASSQRGQIYEQYF
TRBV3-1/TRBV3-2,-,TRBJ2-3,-,TGTGCCAGCAGTCCTTGGGAGGTCGGTCCCACAGATACGCAGTATTTT,CASSPWEVGPTDTQYF
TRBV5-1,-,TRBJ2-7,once,TGCGCCAGCAGCTTGGCCGTGGGCGCGGGTTTGGGCGAGCAGTACTTC,CASSLAVGAGLGEQYF
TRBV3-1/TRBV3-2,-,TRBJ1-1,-,TGTGCCAGCAGCCAAGTGCCGCCTGAAGCTTTCTTT,CASSQVPPEAFF
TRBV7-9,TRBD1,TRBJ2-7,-,TGTGCCAGCAGCCCACGACAGGGTCGGGAGCAGTACTTC,CASSPRQGREQYF
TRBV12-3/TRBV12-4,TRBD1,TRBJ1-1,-,TGTGCCAGCAGCATCGGGACAGGGGAAGCTTTCTTT,CASSIGTGEAFF
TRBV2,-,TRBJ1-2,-,TGTGCCAGCAGTGTCCCACAGGGAAACTATGGCTACACCTTC,CASSVPQGNYGYTF
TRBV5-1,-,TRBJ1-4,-,TGCGCCAGCAGCTTGGATCGGGGTTGGAGCGGGAAACTGTTTTTT,CASSLDRGWSGKLFF
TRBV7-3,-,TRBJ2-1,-,TGTGCCAGCAGCTACTCGGGGGGCGAAAACAATGAGCAGTTCTTC,CASSYSGGENNEQFF
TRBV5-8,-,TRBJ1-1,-,TGTGCCAGCAGCTCCCTCGGCGGGGACACTGAAGCTTTCTTT,CASSSLGGDTEAFF
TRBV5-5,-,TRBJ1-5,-,TGTGCCAGCAGCTTGGCAATCTATAGCAATCAGCCCCAGCATTTT,CASSLAIYSNQPQHF
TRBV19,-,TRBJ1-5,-,TGTGCCAGTAGTATTGGTAGACATCTCAATCAGCCCCAGCATTTT,CASSIGRHLNQPQHF
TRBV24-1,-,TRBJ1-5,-,TGTGCCACCTCGACAGGCTCCAATCAGCCCCAGCATTTT,CATSTGSNQPQHF
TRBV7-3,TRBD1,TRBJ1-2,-,TGTGCCAGCAGCAGGACAGGGACAGGGGGCTACACCTTC,CASSRTGTGGYTF
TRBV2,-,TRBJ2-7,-,TGTGCCTCGGAAATGGGCTATTCCTACGAGCAGTACTTC,CASEMGYSYEQYF
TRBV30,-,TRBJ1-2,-,TGTGCCTGGAGCATAGGGGCTTATGGCTACACCTTC,CAWSIGAYGYTF
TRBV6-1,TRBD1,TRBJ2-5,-,TGTGCCAGCAGTGAAGCGAGGGGGCCAGAGACCCAGTACTTC,CASSEARGPETQYF
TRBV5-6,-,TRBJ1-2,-,TGTGCCAGCAGCTTGGAGTTGGCCGGTGGGGTCTGGGGCTACACCTTC,CASSLELAGGVWGYTF
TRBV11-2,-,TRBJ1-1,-,TGTGCCAGCAGCCCCCCTCCCCCCAGAGACACTGAAGCTTTCTTT,CASSPPPPRDTEAFF
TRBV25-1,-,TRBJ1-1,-,TGTGCCAGCAGTGAAGAACCAGGAGGAACTGAAGCTTTCTTT,CASSEEPGGTEAFF
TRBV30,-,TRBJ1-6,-,TGTGCCTGGAGTCCCGCCATCTTCCGGGGATCCCACTTT,CAWSPAIFRGSHF
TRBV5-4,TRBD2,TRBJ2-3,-,TGTGCCAGCAGCTTGGGTCCGCGGGGGGCCGTGACAGATACGCAGTATTTT,CASSLGPRGAVTDTQYF
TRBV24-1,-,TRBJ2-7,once,TGTGCCACCCCGACAGCTTTCTACGAGCAGTACTTC,CATPTAFYEQYF
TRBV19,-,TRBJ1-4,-,TGTGCCAGTGGACAGAGGCCTAATGAAAAACTGTTTTTT,CASGQRPNEKLFF
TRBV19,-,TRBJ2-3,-,TGTGCCAGTAGTACCCCTGAGAGGGCAGGTACGCAGTATTTT,CASSTPERAGTQYF